A single sample gave rise to the 5 T cell receptor beta chains below, sequenced in a study of blood T cell repertoires in COVID-19. Clones were read by immunoSEQ multiplex PCR, and TCRdb kept only the in-frame ones, dropping some. The data contain over 150,000 clones, 87% of them singletons. The sample consisted of peripheral blood. Every receptor here comes from a woman under 30 who had recovered from COVID-19.

The chain carries TRBV2 and TRBJ2-2; no clear D gene. V shed 7 bases and J shed 0 bases, with 12 bases lying between them. Germline V gene lookup returns CDR1 SNHLY and CDR2 FYNNEI. This CDR3 comprises 15 residues. Here the CDR3 DNA reads TGTGCCAGCAAACCTCCCGGGTCGAACACCGGGGAGCTGTTTTTT. It specifies CASKPPGSNTGELFF.

This rearrangement joins TRBV5-5 to TRBJ1-5, with a weak D call TRBD1 (5 bases). Trimming removed 2 bases from V and 7 bases from J, with 13 bases in between. The CDR3 runs to 14 residues. Germline V gene data show CDR1 as SGHKS and CDR2 as YYEKEE (reference sequence). In nucleotides, the CDR3 is TGTGCCAGCAGCTTTGGGGGGAGGGGCCAGCCCCAGCATTTT. Residues: CASSFGGRGQPQHF.

The table lists this clone with a count of one. This chain uses TRBV27 with TRBJ1-2; 11 nucleotides align to TRBD1. After removal of 5 bases from V and 0 bases from J, the junction contained 5 bases not matched to a gene. The CDR3 is 16 residues long. CDR1 MNHEY and CDR2 SMNVEV come from the germline V gene (reference sequence). CDR3 region: CASSPRTGGSNYGYTF. The CDR3 region has the DNA TGTGCCAGCAGTCCCCGGACAGGGGGCTCTAACTATGGCTACACCTTC.

CDR3 region: CASSRRQGSDTQYF. The DNA of the CDR3 is TGTGCCAGCAGCCGTCGACAGGGTTCAGATACGCAGTATTTT. V gene TRBV7-7 combines with J gene TRBJ2-3; 7 nucleotides line up with TRBD1. V dropped 5 bases and J dropped 4; count of bases not matched to a gene: 6. CDR3 length: 14 amino acids. The germline V gene has CDR1 SSHAT and CDR2 FNYEAQ (reference sequence).

V gene TRBV9 combines with J gene TRBJ2-5; 13 bases are shared with TRBD2. This CDR3 spans 15 amino acids. Germline V gene data show CDR1 as SGDLS and CDR2 as YYNGEE. V dropped 4 bases and J dropped 5; count of bases not matched to a gene: 5. The CDR3 region has the DNA TGTGCCAGCAGCTCCCAGACTAGCGGGAGGGAGACCCAGTACTTC. Translated: CASSSQTSGRETQYF.